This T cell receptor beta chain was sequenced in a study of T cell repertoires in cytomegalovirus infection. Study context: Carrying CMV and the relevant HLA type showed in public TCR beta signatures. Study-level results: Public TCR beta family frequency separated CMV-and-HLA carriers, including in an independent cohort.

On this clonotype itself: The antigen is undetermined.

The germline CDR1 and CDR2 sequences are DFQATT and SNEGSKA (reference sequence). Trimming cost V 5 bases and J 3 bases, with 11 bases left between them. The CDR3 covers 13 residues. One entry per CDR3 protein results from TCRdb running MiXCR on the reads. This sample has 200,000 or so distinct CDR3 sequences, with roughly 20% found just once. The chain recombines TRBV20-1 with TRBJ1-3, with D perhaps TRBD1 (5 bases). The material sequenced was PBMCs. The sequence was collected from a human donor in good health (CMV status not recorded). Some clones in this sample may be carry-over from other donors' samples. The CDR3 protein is CSALDRLGNTIYF. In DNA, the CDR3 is TGCAGTGCTCTCGACAGACTTGGAAACACCATATATTTT.